One and the same sample provided the 17 T cell receptor beta chains below, sequenced in a study of cytomegalovirus exposure and HLA in healthy donors (dated by TCRdb to 2016 to 2017). Library construction relied on the immunoSEQ multiplex PCR assay. As stored in TCRdb, this immuneACCESS dataset retains in-frame rearrangements with V and J assigned. A fraction of the clones does not appear; measured against another copy, unresolved V genes explain less than half of the discrepancy, and the remainder lacks a known reason. Counted in this sample were hundreds of thousands of clones; around 87% of them appeared once. The leading ten clones occupy 0.92% of the sample. The sequenced sample consisted of PBMCs. Source of these receptors: a woman between 18 and 29 years old in good health and CMV-seronegative.

This chain joins TRBV10-3 and TRBJ2-3; 11 bases are shared with TRBD2. There are 15 residues in the CDR3. Looked up from germline, CDR1 is ENHRY and CDR2 is SYGVKD. Losses at the gene ends were 3 bases for V and 2 bases for J; bases not matched to a gene: 1. The CDR3 nucleotides are TGTGCCATCAGTGAACTAGCGGGAGCCACAGATACGCAGTATTTT. Its translation: CAISELAGATDTQYF.

The chain recombines TRBV5-1 with TRBJ2-3; a possible D gene is TRBD2 (5 bases). CDR1 is SGHRS, CDR2 YFSETQ, per germline. V was clipped by 3 bases and J by 0 bases, with 14 bases between them. CDR3 size: 16 residues. In nucleotides, the CDR3 is TGCGCCAGCAGCTCGGGTGCTAGCCCCAGCACAGATACGCAGTATTTT. Translation gives CASSSGASPSTDTQYF. The full variable domain, with the rest looked up from reference TRBV5-1 and TRBJ2-3, is KAGVTQTPRYLIKTRGQQVTLSCSPISGHRSVSWYQQTPGQGLQFLFEYFSETQRNKGNFPGRFSGRQFSNSRSEMNVSTLELGDSALYLCASSSGASPSTDTQYFGPGTRLTVL.

The CDR3 region is CASSYTRRVSGNTIYF. Here the CDR3 DNA reads TGTGCCAGCAGTTACACGCGCAGGGTTTCTGGAAACACCATATATTTT. This chain uses TRBV6-5 with TRBJ1-3; D possibly corresponds to TRBD1 (5 bases). The CDR3 is 16 residues long. The V end was cut by 2 bases, the J end by 1 base, with 12 bases between. In germline, CDR1 is MNHEY, CDR2 SVGAGI.

The gene calls are TRBV28 and TRBJ2-3; TRBD2 aligns across 9 bases. Germline V gives CDR1 MDHEN, CDR2 SYDVKM. The CDR3 has 15 residues. J was trimmed by 4 bases and V by 5 bases; bases with no gene match: 7. This CDR3 is CASSILAGVPDTQYF. The CDR3 nucleotides read TGTGCCAGCAGTATATTAGCGGGAGTGCCAGATACGCAGTATTTT.

The chain combines TRBV19 with TRBJ2-7; the D gene is possibly TRBD1 (5 bases). Trimming removed 5 bases from V and 2 bases from J, with 10 bases in between. The CDR3 sequence is 13 residues long. Germline V gene sequence: CDR1 LNHDA, CDR2 SQIVND (reference sequence). The CDR3 nucleotides are TGTGCCAGTAGTCTACAGGCGACCTACGAGCAGTACTTC. Translated, it gives CASSLQATYEQYF.

V and J are TRBV7-6 and TRBJ2-7, with 10 bases fitting TRBD2. Trimming cost V 2 bases and J 2 bases; bases outside gene matches: 15. The CDR3 length is 19 residues. Per the germline V gene, CDR1 is SGHVS and CDR2 is FNYEAQ. CDR3 in amino acids: CASSLYVSGLAQETYEQYF. CDR3 nucleotides: TGTGCCAGCAGCTTATACGTGTCGGGACTAGCGCAAGAAACCTACGAGCAGTACTTC.

This chain joins TRBV15 and TRBJ2-7; 8 positions match TRBD2. The CDR3 totals 14 residues. Trimming took 5 bases from V and 4 from J; bases not matched to a gene: 7. Looked up from germline, CDR1 is LNHNV and CDR2 is YYDKDF (reference sequence). The CDR3 DNA reads as TGTGCCACCAGCTTTACTAGCGGCCTATACGAGCAGTACTTC. Protein product: CATSFTSGLYEQYF.

The chain combines TRBV6-1 with TRBJ2-7; 9 bases are a match to TRBD1. This CDR3 is built from 15 residues. Losses at the gene ends were 7 bases for V and 3 bases for J; bases not matched to a gene: 10. Germline V gene data show CDR1 as MNHNS and CDR2 as SASEGT. CDR3 loop: CASNRVGDRDYEQYF. The DNA of the CDR3 is TGTGCCAGCAACCGAGTGGGGGACAGGGACTACGAGCAGTACTTC.

This chain joins TRBV7-6 and TRBJ2-5; 13 positions agree with TRBD2. Per germline, CDR1 SGHVS and CDR2 FNYEAQ. The CDR3 contains 16 residues. The junction had 10 bases not matched to a gene; V was cut back by 5 bases and J by 7 bases. This chain's CDR3 is CASSEQGLAGRGTQYF. CDR3 coding DNA: TGTGCCAGCAGCGAACAGGGACTAGCGGGGAGGGGGACCCAGTACTTC.

This rearrangement joins TRBV19 to TRBJ1-5, with D uncertain. Per germline, CDR1 LNHDA and CDR2 SQIVND (reference sequence). The germline V and J ends were trimmed by 1 base and 0 bases, with 7 bases remaining between them. There are 15 residues in the CDR3. The CDR3 protein is CASSIGRYSNQPQHF. CDR3 bases: TGTGCCAGTAGTATAGGCCGGTATAGCAATCAGCCCCAGCATTTT.

This chain links TRBV19 with TRBJ1-1, with unresolved D. The CDR3 runs 13 residues. With 6 bases removed from V and 5 bases from J, the gap between germline ends came to 13 bases. In germline, CDR1 is LNHDA, CDR2 SQIVND (reference sequence). This chain's CDR3 is CASRDVGETEAFF. Here the CDR3 DNA reads TGTGCCAGTAGGGACGTCGGGGAGACTGAAGCTTTCTTT.

The chain links TRBV27 to TRBJ1-2; perhaps TRBD1 as D (6 bases). Germline V lookup: CDR1 MNHEY, CDR2 SMNVEV (reference sequence). V lost 6 bases and J 5 bases, leaving 13 bases between the germline ends. The CDR3 runs to 13 residues. CDR3 DNA: TGTGCCAGCAGAGTCTCAGGGGCGTATGGCTACACCTTC. Protein product: CASRVSGAYGYTF.

The chain recombines TRBV6-4 with TRBJ2-2, with 9 positions matching TRBD2. The CDR3 is 16 residues long. Unmatched junction bases numbered 9, after V lost 3 bases and J lost 7 bases. Germline-derived CDR1 and CDR2 are MRHNA and SNTAGT. CDR3 amino acids: CASSEEGAGGSGELFF. Written as DNA, the CDR3 is TGTGCCAGCAGTGAAGAGGGAGCGGGAGGAAGCGGGGAGCTGTTTTTT.

The CDR3 reads CASSVEVRHSEQYF. In DNA, the CDR3 is TGTGCCAGCAGCGTAGAGGTCAGACATTCCGAGCAGTACTTC. The rearrangement uses TRBV9 and TRBJ2-7; no clear D gene. The V gene's germline CDR1 is SGDLS and CDR2 YYNGEE. The V end was cut by 0 bases, the J end by 6 bases, with 13 bases between. There are 14 residues in the CDR3.

The J gene is TRBJ2-1, the V gene TRBV5-4; 8 nucleotides agree with TRBD2. The CDR3 loop spans 16 amino acids. The V gene end was trimmed by 0 bases and the J gene end by 3 bases; junction bases not matched to a gene: 5. Germline V CDR1 and CDR2: SGHNT, YYREEE (reference sequence). CDR3 bases: TGTGCCAGCAGCTTGGTAGGGGCGGGAGGCTACAATGAGCAGTTCTTC. As protein: CASSLVGAGGYNEQFF.

V usage is TRBV2 and J usage is TRBJ1-1, with D unclear. Germline values: CDR1 SNHLY, CDR2 FYNNEI. Trimming removed 0 bases from V and 1 base from J, with 9 bases in between. The CDR3 runs 15 residues. The DNA of the CDR3 is TGTGCCAGCAGTGAAGCCCAGGAGGGGAACACTGAAGCTTTCTTT. It yields the protein CASSEAQEGNTEAFF.

This chain links TRBV19 with TRBJ1-5; perhaps TRBD1 as D (6 bases). The V gene's germline CDR1 is LNHDA and CDR2 SQIVND (reference sequence). This CDR3 has 13 residues. V was trimmed by 1 base and J by 9 bases, leaving 10 bases between them. CDR3 nucleotides: TGTGCCAGTAGTATAGTTCAGGGGCGGCCCCAGCATTTT. Residues: CASSIVQGRPQHF.